This passage covers 29 T cell receptor beta chains from one sample sequenced in a study of T-cell memory formation after mild COVID-19. TCRdb analysed the 5' RACE reads with MiXCR anew, one entry per CDR3 protein. This table has roughly 35,000 distinct CDR3 sequences, roughly 7.5% appearing once. Sequenced input: PBMCs or a T cell subset sorted from them (not recorded which). The receptors were sampled from a man between 18 and 35 years old who had mild COVID-19 (a few samples of this study predate the infection). Cell type and time point are not known.

This clonotype showed up just a few times. The gene calls are TRBV6-2 or TRBV6-3 and TRBJ1-1; possibly TRBD1 for D (6 bases). The V and J ends lost 8 bases and 2 bases respectively, with 12 bases between them. The CDR3 sequence is 13 residues long. Germline V lookup: CDR1 MNHEY, CDR2 SVGEGT. DNA for the CDR3: TGTGCCAGCTCCGGGACATTTAACACTGAAGCTTTCTTT. Protein: CASSGTFNTEAFF.

The sample holds many counts of this clonotype. V is TRBV9 and J is TRBJ1-6; possibly TRBD1 for D (5 bases). V lost 3 bases, J lost 7 bases, and 14 bases lay in between. This CDR3 has 15 amino acids. The germline gives CDR1 SGDLS, CDR2 YYNGEE. The CDR3: CASSGTGTDNSPLHF. Here the CDR3 DNA reads TGTGCCAGCAGCGGGACCGGGACCGACAATTCACCCCTCCACTTT.

V usage is TRBV7-8 and J usage is TRBJ2-3; TRBD2 matches at 7 bases. V trimming: 4 bases; J trimming: 1 base; junction bases outside the gene matches: 2. The CDR3 has 14 amino acids. Germline CDR1 SGHVS, CDR2 FQNEAQ. The DNA of the CDR3 is TGTGCCAGCAGCTCAGCGGGACGCACAGATACGCAGTATTTT. It translates to CASSSAGRTDTQYF. Complete variable domain (other parts from reference TRBV7-8 and TRBJ2-3): GAGVSQSPRYKVAKRGQDVALRCDPISGHVSLFWYQQALGQGPEFLTYFQNEAQLDKSGLPSDRFFAERPEGSVSTLKIQRTQQEDSAVYLCASSSAGRTDTQYFGPGTRLTVL.

This clonotype is categorized as medium-sized. The chain recombines TRBV29-1 with TRBJ2-7, with D tentatively TRBD1 (6 bases). V shed 6 bases and J shed 1 base, with 13 bases lying between them. Germline lookup yields CDR1 SQVTM and CDR2 ANQGSEA. The CDR3 consists of 13 residues. The CDR3 protein is CSVYTGSSYEQYF. The CDR3 DNA follows: TGCAGCGTATATACAGGGTCATCCTACGAGCAGTACTTC.

This clonotype was recorded a few times. The CDR3 here is CASSQAWSRDTQYF. As DNA, the CDR3 is TGTGCCAGCAGCCAAGCGTGGAGTAGAGATACGCAGTATTTT. V usage is TRBV3-1 and J usage is TRBJ2-3; D is uncertain. Germline V gene lookup returns CDR1 LGHDT and CDR2 YNNKEL (reference sequence). V was trimmed by 1 base and J by 5 bases, leaving 10 bases between them. The CDR3 is made up of 14 amino acids.

This clonotype was observed at least ten times. V is TRBV11-3 and J is TRBJ2-6, with 10 positions matching TRBD1. Unmatched junction bases numbered 3, after V lost 5 bases and J lost 2 bases. CDR3 length equals 16 residues. Germline assignment: CDR1 SGHNT and CDR2 YENEEA. Here the CDR3 reads CASSPGQGTGANVLTF. In DNA, the CDR3 is TGTGCCAGCAGCCCGGGACAGGGGACTGGGGCCAACGTCCTGACTTTC.

This clonotype showed up many times. The chain recombines TRBV5-1 with TRBJ2-1; 7 bases are shared with TRBD2. V was pared by 0 bases and J by 10 bases, with 7 bases of the junction left unmatched. This CDR3 has 14 residues. Germline lookup yields CDR1 SGHRS and CDR2 YFSETQ. The CDR3 sequence is CASSLEASGGEQFF. As DNA, the CDR3 is TGCGCCAGCAGCTTGGAGGCTAGCGGCGGGGAGCAGTTCTTC.

This clonotype was seen ten or more times. This sequence joins TRBV4-1 and TRBJ1-2; D gene uncertain. This CDR3 has 13 amino acids. Per the germline V gene, CDR1 is MGHRA and CDR2 is YSYEKL. With 4 bases removed from V and 6 bases from J, the gap between germline ends came to 12 bases. The DNA of the CDR3 is TGCGCCAGCAGCCCTCTCCCCCAGAATGGCTACACCTTC. This encodes CASSPLPQNGYTF.

This clonotype was counted ten times or more. The rearrangement joins TRBV15 to TRBJ2-5, with D perhaps matching TRBD2 (6 bases). The length of the CDR3 is 12 residues. Per the germline V gene, CDR1 is LNHNV and CDR2 is YYDKDF (reference sequence). Trimming left V 9 bases short and J 5 bases short, with 13 bases between. The CDR3 region is CATRRGGETQYF. The DNA of the CDR3 is TGTGCCACTAGGAGGGGTGGGGAGACCCAGTACTTC.

This clonotype was seen at least ten times. V and J are TRBV24-1 and TRBJ2-1; 9 nucleotides line up with TRBD2. Germline V gives CDR1 KGHDR, CDR2 SFDVKD. Trimming removed 4 bases from V and 0 bases from J; junction bases left unmatched: 6. The CDR3 is 17 residues long. Here the CDR3 DNA reads TGTGCCACCAGTGACAGCGGGGGGCCGAGCTCCTACAATGAGCAGTTCTTC. Amino acid sequence: CATSDSGGPSSYNEQFF.

This clonotype came up many times. The CDR3 here is CSARRGYNTGELFF. The CDR3 DNA sequence: TGCAGTGCTAGAAGGGGGTACAACACCGGGGAGCTGTTTTTT. This sequence joins TRBV20-1 and TRBJ2-2; weak D call: TRBD1 (6 bases). The CDR3 totals 14 residues. V lost 2 bases and J 2 bases, leaving 9 bases between the germline ends. Germline V gene sequence: CDR1 DFQATT, CDR2 SNEGSKA (reference sequence).

The J gene is TRBJ2-1, the V gene TRBV7-3; 10 bases fit TRBD2. Trimming cost V 5 bases and J 6 bases; bases outside gene matches: 13. This CDR3 region has 17 residues. Germline values: CDR1 SGHTA, CDR2 FQGTGA. The CDR3 DNA reads as TGTGCCAGCAGCCCTCAAGGGCCTAGCGGGGGTGGCAATGAGCAGTTCTTC. Its translation is CASSPQGPSGGGNEQFF. Variable domain in full (rest from reference TRBV7-3 and TRBJ2-1): GAGVSQTPSNKVTEKGKYVELRCDPISGHTALYWYRQSLGQGPEFLIYFQGTGAADDSGLPNDRFFAVRPEGSVSTLKIQRTERGDSAVYLCASSPQGPSGGGNEQFFGPGTRLTVL.

In its sample, this clonotype was seen many times. The rearrangement links TRBV3-1 to TRBJ2-2; D is uncertain. V gave up 4 bases and J gave up 2 bases, with 29 bases separating them. The CDR3 length is 21 residues. Germline V lookup: CDR1 LGHDT, CDR2 YNNKEL (reference sequence). CDR3 region: CASSPTPGTTRRSTNTGELFF. Written as DNA, the CDR3 is TGTGCCAGCAGCCCTACCCCGGGCACCACCAGGAGAAGTACAAACACCGGGGAGCTGTTTTTT.

The chain links TRBV2 to TRBJ2-7; D is unresolved. Trimming pared 7 bases from V and 4 bases from J, leaving 8 bases between. Germline V lookup: CDR1 SNHLY, CDR2 FYNNEI. The CDR3 totals 11 residues. DNA for the CDR3: TGTGCCAGCACTCCAGGTTACGAGCAGTACTTC. Amino acids: CASTPGYEQYF.

The table lists this clonotype with a count of one. The rearrangement uses TRBV6-5 and TRBJ2-2, with 10 bases fitting TRBD1. Germline CDR1 and CDR2: MNHEY and SVGAGI. This CDR3 contains 16 residues. Losses at the gene ends were 6 bases for V and 5 bases for J; bases not matched to a gene: 9. The chain's CDR3 is CASRSGTGEITGELFF. The CDR3 DNA is TGTGCCAGCAGGTCCGGGACAGGGGAAATAACCGGGGAGCTGTTTTTT.

This clonotype was detected many times. V usage is TRBV6-5 and J usage is TRBJ2-7, with 8 bases that match TRBD1. With 5 bases clipped from V and 4 bases from J, the junction kept 7 bases outside the gene matches. Germline V lookup: CDR1 MNHEY, CDR2 SVGAGI. The CDR3 spans 14 residues. As DNA, the CDR3 is TGTGCCAGCAGTGCAGGGACAGGAATTTACGAGCAGTACTTC. Translated: CASSAGTGIYEQYF.

This clonotype was counted only a few times. The V call is TRBV28, the J call TRBJ1-1; the match to TRBD1 covers 9 bases. Germline lookup yields CDR1 MDHEN and CDR2 SYDVKM. The CDR3 is 15 residues long. V was clipped by 6 bases and J by 1 base; unmatched bases: 6. CDR3 bases: TGTGCCAGCAGCACAGGGGGCGCCGAGAACACTGAAGCTTTCTTT. Protein sequence: CASSTGGAENTEAFF.

This clonotype was recorded many times. V and J are TRBV7-7 and TRBJ2-2; D tentatively fits TRBD1 or TRBD2 (5 bases each). In germline, CDR1 is SSHAT, CDR2 FNYEAQ (reference sequence). The CDR3 runs to 14 residues. The ends were cut back, 5 bases at V and 5 bases at J, with 12 bases in the middle. The CDR3 loop reads CASSPDWGTGELFF. The DNA of the CDR3 is TGTGCCAGCAGCCCCGACTGGGGGACCGGGGAGCTGTTTTTT. Together with reference TRBV7-7 and TRBJ2-2, the CDR3 gives the full variable domain: GAGVSQSPRYKVTKRGQDVTLRCDPISSHATLYWYQQALGQGPEFLTYFNYEAQPDKSGLPSDRFSAERPEGSISTLTIQRTEQRDSAMYRCASSPDWGTGELFFGEGSRLTVL.

Ten or more counts support this clonotype. The chain recombines TRBV6-6 with TRBJ2-7, with D possibly TRBD2 on 5 matching bases. This CDR3 region has 15 residues. Germline V lookup: CDR1 MNHNY, CDR2 SVGAGI (reference sequence). V shed 5 bases and J shed 2 bases, with 16 bases lying between them. The DNA of the CDR3 is TGTGCCAGCAGTACCCCGGACGGAGGTACCTACGAGCAGTACGTC. Translated: CASSTPDGGTYEQYV.

This clonotype was detected ten times or more. The chain carries TRBV7-2 and TRBJ1-5; the D gene is possibly TRBD1 (5 bases). This CDR3 is built from 14 residues. The V gene lost 4 bases and the J gene lost 6 bases, with 13 bases spanning the gap. The V gene's germline CDR1 is SGHTA and CDR2 FQGNSA. CDR3 nucleotides: TGTGCCAGCAGCTCCCGGGGGGGAAGTCAGCCCCAGCATTTT. It translates to CASSSRGGSQPQHF.

Comment on this clonotype: This may come from a read error, since a much larger clone is one base off. The chain uses TRBV7-9 and TRBJ1-6; D uncertain. The CDR3 sequence is 18 residues long. Germline V gene data show CDR1 as SEHNR and CDR2 as FQNEAQ (reference sequence). The CDR3 loop is CACSFGLSMSSYNSPLHF. In DNA, the CDR3 is TGTGCCTGCAGCTTTGGACTTTCCATGAGCTCCTATAATTCACCCCTCCACTTT.

This clonotype came up many times. V is TRBV19 and J is TRBJ1-2; 8 bases are a match to TRBD1. Germline-derived CDR1 and CDR2 are LNHDA and SQIVND (reference sequence). CDR3 length: 16 residues. The J segment lost 6 bases and the V segment lost 0 bases, leaving 9 bases of the junction unmatched. The CDR3 protein is CASSIDRTGTRDGYTF. CDR3 DNA: TGTGCCAGTAGTATAGACCGGACAGGGACGCGCGATGGCTACACCTTC.

This clonotype showed up many times. This chain connects TRBV12-3 or TRBV12-4 to TRBJ1-5; D may be TRBD1 (5 bases). The V and J ends lost 3 bases and 4 bases respectively, with 13 bases between them. This CDR3 has 15 residues. CDR3 bases: TGTGCCAGCAGTTTGACGGGGCTGAGGAATCAGCCCCAGCATTTT. Translating it yields CASSLTGLRNQPQHF.

The gene calls are TRBV6-5 and TRBJ2-5; 8 positions match TRBD2. The CDR3 runs 17 residues. Per germline, CDR1 MNHEY and CDR2 SVGAGI. V trimming: 4 bases; J trimming: 4 bases; junction bases outside the gene matches: 14. The CDR3 spells CASSLGLGGAGGETQYF. CDR3 in DNA: TGTGCCAGCAGTTTAGGACTCGGGGGGGCCGGTGGAGAGACCCAGTACTTC.

This clonotype was seen many times. The CDR3 is CASSALLGGGGDEQFF. The DNA for the CDR3 is TGTGCCAGCAGTGCGCTACTTGGCGGGGGCGGGGATGAGCAGTTCTTC. The V call is TRBV27, the J call TRBJ2-1, with D tentatively TRBD2 (7 bases). Trimming pared 5 bases from V and 8 bases from J, leaving 22 bases between. CDR3 length: 16 residues. CDR1 MNHEY and CDR2 SMNVEV come from the germline V gene (reference sequence).

Ten or more counts support this clonotype. The chain has TRBV11-2 and TRBJ1-6; 9 bases are a match to TRBD1. Germline V CDR1 and CDR2: SGHAT, FQNNGV. The CDR3 has 16 residues. Germline trimming cut 8 bases from V and 4 bases from J; bases unmatched to any gene: 9. CDR3 amino acids: CASHSAGQGYNSPLHF. The CDR3 bases are TGTGCCAGCCATAGCGCGGGACAGGGTTATAATTCACCCCTCCACTTT.

This clonotype was found a few times. The chain couples TRBV7-9 to TRBJ1-5; TRBD1 might be the D (5 bases). Germline-derived CDR1 and CDR2 are SEHNR and FQNEAQ (reference sequence). V gave up 6 bases and J gave up 8 bases, with 14 bases separating them. The CDR3 totals 13 residues. This CDR3 is CASSDSALEPQHF. In nucleotides, the CDR3 is TGTGCCAGCAGTGACAGCGCCCTGGAGCCCCAGCATTTT.

This clonotype was seen a handful of times. The chain carries TRBV5-5 and TRBJ2-2, with 7 bases that match TRBD1. The junction had 7 bases not matched to a gene; V was cut back by 2 bases and J by 6 bases. The CDR3 has 15 amino acids. The V gene's germline CDR1 is SGHKS and CDR2 YYEKEE (reference sequence). The CDR3 loop is CASSFTGTDSGELFF. Here the CDR3 DNA reads TGTGCCAGCAGCTTCACCGGGACAGATTCCGGGGAGCTGTTTTTT.

This clonotype was counted ten times or more. CDR3 sequence: CATSRRTGNGYTF. For the CDR3, the DNA is TGTGCCACCAGCAGGCGGACAGGGAACGGCTACACCTTC. J is TRBJ1-2 and V is TRBV15; 8 bases match TRBD1. Losses at the gene ends were 3 bases for V and 8 bases for J; bases not matched to a gene: 5. CDR3 size: 13 residues. Germline lookup yields CDR1 LNHNV and CDR2 YYDKDF (reference sequence). Drawing the rest from reference TRBV15 and TRBJ1-2, the complete variable domain is DAMVIQNPRYQVTQFGKPVTLSCSQTLNHNVMYWYQQKSSQAPKLLFHYYDKDFNNEADTPDNFQSRRPNTSFCFLDIRSPGLGDTAMYLCATSRRTGNGYTFGSGTRLTVV.